Listed below are T cell receptor beta chains from one sample, sequenced in a study of regulatory dendritic cells for organ transplantation. Sequenced by immunoSEQ multiplex PCR; TCRdb stores in-frame clones only, minus some. The sample records a few thousand clones, less than 80% being singletons. No antigen has been assigned to these receptors. Sequenced material: memory CD8+ T cells from blood cultured with dendritic cells. These receptors all come from a human donor in good health. Each CDR3 is given with its conserved first and last residue. D genes are given only for firm matches. Not every row has a clone size; where given, it reads once, few, many or a size class.

V gene	clone size	D gene	J gene	CDR3 DNA	CDR3 protein
TRBV7-9	.	.	TRBJ2-2	TGTGCCAGCAGCTTAGCCTACGTTAACACCGGGGAGCTGTTTTTT	CASSLAYVNTGELFF
TRBV30	.	TRBD2	TRBJ2-3	TGTGCCTGGTCTAGCGGGGGCACAGATACGCAGTATTTT	CAWSSGGTDTQYF
TRBV6-5	.	.	TRBJ1-2	TGTGCCAGGGGACGGCAGGGCGGGGGCTATGGCTACACCTTC	CARGRQGGGYGYTF
TRBV2	.	.	TRBJ2-1	TGTGCCAGCAGTGAAACCGAGCCTCCCTCCTACAATGAGCAGTTCTTC	CASSETEPPSYNEQFF
TRBV7-2	.	.	TRBJ1-5	TGTGCCAGCAGCTGGTGGTCAGGGAGCAATCAGCCCCAGCATTTT	CASSWWSGSNQPQHF
TRBV27	.	.	TRBJ2-3	TGTGCCAGCAGTCCACAGGGCCCCCACACAGATACGCAGTATTTT	CASSPQGPHTDTQYF
TRBV25-1	.	.	TRBJ2-1	TGTGCCAGCAGTGTATCGGTAGATGAGCAGTTCTTC	CASSVSVDEQFF
TRBV15	.	.	TRBJ1-1	TGTGCCACCAGCTCTAGAGCGGGAATCCCTGAAGCTTTCTTT	CATSSRAGIPEAFF
TRBV25-1	.	.	TRBJ2-3	TGTGCCAGCAGTGAGGCCGATACGCAGTATTTT	CASSEADTQYF
TRBV4-3	.	.	TRBJ1-1	TGCGCCAGCAGCCAAGGGGGCGTGACACCGAACACTGAAGCTTTCTTT	CASSQGGVTPNTEAFF
TRBV15	large	.	TRBJ1-5	TGTGCCACCAGCGTTGAGGATAGCAATCAGCCCCAGCATTTT	CATSVEDSNQPQHF
TRBV6-4	few	TRBD2	TRBJ2-3	TGTGCCAGCAGTGACTCTAGCGGGGGCACAGATACGCAGTATTTT	CASSDSSGGTDTQYF
TRBV5-8	.	.	TRBJ1-5	TGTGCCAGCAGCTTGGGGGCGGGGGATCAGCCCCAGCATTTT	CASSLGAGDQPQHF
TRBV5-4	.	.	TRBJ2-6	TGTGCCAGCAGCTTTAAGAGGGCCGTCTACTCTGGGGCCAACGTCCTGACTTTC	CASSFKRAVYSGANVLTF
TRBV10-2	.	.	TRBJ2-7	TGCGCCAGCAGTGAAACTTCGACTAGCTCCTACGAGCAGTACTTC	CASSETSTSSYEQYF
TRBV29-1	once	TRBD2	TRBJ2-3	TGCAGCGTTCTCGGGCTGAGCGGGGGGGCCGAGAATACGCAGTATTTT	CSVLGLSGGAENTQYF
TRBV9	.	.	TRBJ2-3	TGTGCCAGCAGCGTACTTGCAGGGCCCACAGATACGCAGTATTTT	CASSVLAGPTDTQYF
TRBV5-8	.	.	TRBJ1-5	TGTGCCAGCAGCTCCGCGGGACACAGCAATCAGCCCCAGCATTTT	CASSSAGHSNQPQHF
TRBV19	.	TRBD2	TRBJ2-7	TGTGCCAGTAGTACGACCGGGACTAGCGGGAGCGACGAGCAGTACTTC	CASSTTGTSGSDEQYF
TRBV4-2	once	.	TRBJ2-3	TGTGCCAGCAGCCAACGGATTGACACAGATACGCAGTATTTT	CASSQRIDTDTQYF
TRBV4-2	.	.	TRBJ2-5	TGTGCCAGCAGCCAAGGCCAGGACCGGGGGGCCCAAGAGACCCAGTACTTC	CASSQGQDRGAQETQYF
TRBV5-4	few	.	TRBJ1-2	TGTGCCACCGGGGGCTATGGCTACACCTTC	CATGGYGYTF
TRBV6-4	.	.	TRBJ2-3	TGTGCCAGCAGTGCCTCTCCCGGGAGCACAGATACGCAGTATTTT	CASSASPGSTDTQYF
TRBV6-4	.	TRBD1	TRBJ1-2	TGTGCCAGCATATCAGGGGGGGAACGGGCGGTTTACTGTGGCTACACCTTC	CASISGGERAVYCGYTF
TRBV9	.	TRBD1	TRBJ1-1	TGTGCCAGCAGCCCAGGGGGAAACACTGAAGCTTTCTTT	CASSPGGNTEAFF
TRBV6-4	.	.	TRBJ2-1	TGTGCCAGCAGTGACTCGATTGACCGTGGTGAGCAGTTCTTC	CASSDSIDRGEQFF
TRBV29-1	.	.	TRBJ2-4	TGCAGCGTCCTGGCAGGTCGGGAAAACATTCAGTACTTC	CSVLAGRENIQYF
TRBV6-1	once	TRBD1	TRBJ2-7	TGTGCCAGCAGTGAAGCGCTCACAGGGGTATTC	CASSEALTGVF
TRBV27	.	.	TRBJ1-6	TGTGCCAGCAGTCTGGGCGGACCGAATTCACCCCTCCACTTT	CASSLGGPNSPLHF
TRBV5-4	.	TRBD1	TRBJ1-4	TGTGCCAGCGGCCCCGGGACAGGAGGGCTGTTTTTT	CASGPGTGGLFF
TRBV4-3	few	TRBD2	TRBJ2-3	TGCGCCAGCAGCCAAGGGGAGGGAGGTACGCAGTATTTT	CASSQGEGGTQYF
TRBV10-1	.	.	TRBJ2-1	TGCGCCAGCAGTGAGTCCTCCTTAGTAGGACAGCACTTCTCCAATGAGCAGTTCTTC	CASSESSLVGQHFSNEQFF
TRBV4-1	once	.	TRBJ2-1	TGCGCCAGCAGCCACCCAGCGGCTCCTTACAATGAGCAGTTCTTC	CASSHPAAPYNEQFF
TRBV4-1	.	.	TRBJ2-5	TGCGCCAGCAGCCAAGACGTCGGAGGGACCCAGTACTTC	CASSQDVGGTQYF
TRBV27	once	.	TRBJ1-5	TGTGCCAGCAGTTTCGGGGCCAATCAGCCCCAGCATTTT	CASSFGANQPQHF